Below are 17 T cell receptor beta chains sequenced from a single sample in a study of blood T cell repertoires in COVID-19. Sequencing used immunoSEQ multiplex PCR; TCRdb keeps in-frame clones, though not all of them. This sample has hundreds of thousands of clones, with roughly 85% found just once. Sequenced sample: peripheral blood. These receptors were obtained from a man aged 45-60 years with active or convalescent COVID-19.

The V and J genes are TRBV19 and TRBJ2-7; possibly TRBD2 for D (6 bases). From germline, CDR1 is LNHDA and CDR2 SQIVND (reference sequence). This CDR3 spans 14 amino acids. The V end was cut by 5 bases, the J end by 4 bases, with 15 bases between. The CDR3 reads CASSPGLFLYEQYF. CDR3 coding DNA: TGTGCCAGTAGTCCCGGACTATTTCTTTACGAGCAGTACTTC.

This sequence joins TRBV19 and TRBJ2-2; TRBD1 agrees at 11 bases. V trimming: 8 bases; J trimming: 4 bases; junction bases outside the gene matches: 3. Germline V CDR1 and CDR2: LNHDA, SQIVND (reference sequence). CDR3 length: 14 amino acids. CDR3 sequence reads: CASGQGASTGELFF. The CDR3 nucleotides read TGTGCCAGTGGACAGGGGGCGAGCACCGGGGAGCTGTTTTTT.

This chain joins TRBV5-1 and TRBJ2-7, with a tentative D call TRBD2 (5 bases). CDR1 SGHRS and CDR2 YFSETQ come from the germline V gene. CDR3 length equals 14 residues. The ends were cut back, 1 base at V and 6 bases at J, with 14 bases in the middle. In DNA form, the CDR3 reads TGCGCCAGCAGCTTGAGCCCCGCGGGCCGCGAGCAGTACTTC. It is translated as CASSLSPAGREQYF.

This sequence joins TRBV5-1 and TRBJ1-1; D gene unclear. The V end was cut by 2 bases, the J end by 1 base, with 12 bases between. Germline V gene lookup returns CDR1 SGHRS and CDR2 YFSETQ. This CDR3 contains 15 residues. The CDR3 spells CASSLRGPPNTEAFF. As DNA, the CDR3 is TGCGCCAGCAGCTTACGTGGGCCGCCGAACACTGAAGCTTTCTTT. Together with reference TRBV5-1 and TRBJ1-1, the CDR3 gives the full variable domain: KAGVTQTPRYLIKTRGQQVTLSCSPISGHRSVSWYQQTPGQGLQFLFEYFSETQRNKGNFPGRFSGRQFSNSRSEMNVSTLELGDSALYLCASSLRGPPNTEAFFGQGTRLTVV.

This chain uses TRBV19 with TRBJ2-5; a possible D gene is TRBD1 (5 bases). The CDR3 extends over 14 amino acids. The V gene lost 5 bases and the J gene lost 3 bases, with 13 bases spanning the gap. CDR1 is LNHDA, CDR2 SQIVND, per germline (reference sequence). Here the CDR3 reads CASSFARAKETQYF. The CDR3 DNA sequence: TGTGCCAGTAGTTTCGCCAGGGCTAAAGAGACCCAGTACTTC.

The gene calls are TRBV12-5 and TRBJ2-7; TRBD1 matches at 8 bases. The CDR3 has 12 residues. Germline CDR1 and CDR2: LGHNT and FRNRAP. V lost 3 bases to trimming and J lost 11 bases; unmatched junction nucleotides: 6. The CDR3 bases are TGTGCTAGTGGTTTATCACAGGGGGGCAAGTACTTC. This gives the protein CASGLSQGGKYF.

The chain carries TRBV30 and TRBJ2-3; a possible D gene is TRBD1 (5 bases). CDR1 is GTSNPN and CDR2 is SVGIG in the germline V gene (reference sequence). Trimming shortened V by 2 bases and J by 0 bases, and 6 bases separated the two germline ends. The CDR3 loop spans 13 amino acids. CDR3 protein: CAWSRTSTDTQYF. The CDR3 nucleotides are TGTGCCTGGAGTCGGACAAGCACAGATACGCAGTATTTT.

The J gene is TRBJ2-1, the V gene TRBV29-1; TRBD2 matches 9 bases. With V trimmed by 4 bases and J by 4 bases, 8 bases remained unmatched. This CDR3 has 15 amino acids. Germline lookup yields CDR1 SQVTM and CDR2 ANQGSEA. This chain's CDR3 is CSVGGGLAGYNEQFF. The CDR3 DNA reads as TGCAGCGTTGGAGGGGGGCTAGCGGGATACAATGAGCAGTTCTTC.

V and J are TRBV7-9 and TRBJ2-1, with 8 bases matching TRBD2. Germline lookup yields CDR1 SEHNR and CDR2 FQNEAQ (reference sequence). Trimming removed 1 base from V and 4 bases from J; junction bases left unmatched: 6. The CDR3 runs 16 residues. CDR3 nucleotide sequence: TGTGCCAGCAGCTTAGTTCCCAGCGGGGGATACAATGAGCAGTTCTTC. It specifies CASSLVPSGGYNEQFF.

The V call is TRBV21-1, the J call TRBJ2-1; the table's TRBD2 call for D was not verified on the DNA. TRBV21-1 is marked as a pseudogene. This CDR3 has 17 amino acids. CDR3 amino acids: CASSMASGISSYNEQFF. The CDR3 DNA is TGTGCCAGCAGCATGGCTAGCGGGATAAGCTCCTACAATGAGCAGTTCTTC.

This clone has a handful of counts. The J gene is TRBJ1-1, the V gene TRBV2; D is undetermined. Looked up from germline, CDR1 is SNHLY and CDR2 is FYNNEI. The CDR3 totals 9 residues. V was cut by 6 bases and J by 8 bases, with 4 bases left in between. CDR3 bases: TGTGCCAGCAGCAAAGAAGCTTTCTTT. Translating gives CASSKEAFF.

This chain joins TRBV19 and TRBJ2-6; perhaps TRBD1 as D (6 bases). Germline values: CDR1 LNHDA, CDR2 SQIVND (reference sequence). Trimming removed 8 bases from V and 0 bases from J, with 11 bases in between. The CDR3 is 15 amino acids. CDR3: CASLDSSSGANVLTF. CDR3 nucleotides: TGTGCCAGTTTGGACAGTTCCTCTGGGGCCAACGTCCTGACTTTC.

The chain is built from TRBV10-3 and TRBJ2-1; 10 bases fit TRBD2. CDR3 length equals 15 residues. J gave up 4 bases and V 3 bases, and 3 bases lay outside the gene matches. Germline V lookup: CDR1 ENHRY, CDR2 SYGVKD. The CDR3 DNA reads TGTGCCATCAGTGACGCTAGCGGGAGTTACAATGAGCAGTTCTTC. This codes for CAISDASGSYNEQFF.

J is TRBJ2-7 and V is TRBV6-1; 8 bases are a match to TRBD1. With V trimmed by 2 bases and J by 6 bases, 6 bases remained unmatched. The length of the CDR3 is 14 residues. Germline V gene lookup returns CDR1 MNHNS and CDR2 SASEGT. CDR3 loop: CASSEPSGGGEQYF. CDR3 bases: TGTGCCAGCAGTGAACCGTCAGGGGGCGGCGAGCAGTACTTC.

This sequence joins TRBV11-2 and TRBJ2-1; 12 nucleotides line up with TRBD2. The CDR3 runs to 19 residues. CDR1 is SGHAT and CDR2 is FQNNGV in the germline V gene. The V gene end was trimmed by 3 bases and the J gene end by 9 bases; junction bases not matched to a gene: 18. The CDR3 spells CASSFGGLAGGPWQGEQFF. CDR3 in DNA: TGTGCCAGCAGCTTCGGGGGGCTAGCGGGAGGGCCCTGGCAGGGTGAGCAGTTCTTC.

The table lists this clone with a count of one. This specimen includes other DNA sequences encoding the same CDR3. The chain joins TRBV15 to TRBJ2-7, with TRBD1 as a possible D gene (5 bases). Looked up from germline, CDR1 is LNHNV and CDR2 is YYDKDF (reference sequence). The germline V and J ends were trimmed by 0 bases and 1 base, with 7 bases remaining between them. This CDR3 is 14 amino acids long. The CDR3 DNA follows: TGTGCCACCAGCAGAGATAGGGGTTCCTACGAGCAGTACTTC. Protein: CATSRDRGSYEQYF.

The chain combines TRBV7-8 with TRBJ1-2; D perhaps matches TRBD1 (6 bases). V was shortened by 5 bases and J by 4 bases, with 11 bases between the two germline ends. CDR1 and CDR2 from the germline V gene are SGHVS and FQNEAQ. The CDR3 consists of 13 residues. CDR3 DNA: TGTGCCAGCAGCCAGACAGGAATCTATGGCTACACCTTC. Its translation is CASSQTGIYGYTF.